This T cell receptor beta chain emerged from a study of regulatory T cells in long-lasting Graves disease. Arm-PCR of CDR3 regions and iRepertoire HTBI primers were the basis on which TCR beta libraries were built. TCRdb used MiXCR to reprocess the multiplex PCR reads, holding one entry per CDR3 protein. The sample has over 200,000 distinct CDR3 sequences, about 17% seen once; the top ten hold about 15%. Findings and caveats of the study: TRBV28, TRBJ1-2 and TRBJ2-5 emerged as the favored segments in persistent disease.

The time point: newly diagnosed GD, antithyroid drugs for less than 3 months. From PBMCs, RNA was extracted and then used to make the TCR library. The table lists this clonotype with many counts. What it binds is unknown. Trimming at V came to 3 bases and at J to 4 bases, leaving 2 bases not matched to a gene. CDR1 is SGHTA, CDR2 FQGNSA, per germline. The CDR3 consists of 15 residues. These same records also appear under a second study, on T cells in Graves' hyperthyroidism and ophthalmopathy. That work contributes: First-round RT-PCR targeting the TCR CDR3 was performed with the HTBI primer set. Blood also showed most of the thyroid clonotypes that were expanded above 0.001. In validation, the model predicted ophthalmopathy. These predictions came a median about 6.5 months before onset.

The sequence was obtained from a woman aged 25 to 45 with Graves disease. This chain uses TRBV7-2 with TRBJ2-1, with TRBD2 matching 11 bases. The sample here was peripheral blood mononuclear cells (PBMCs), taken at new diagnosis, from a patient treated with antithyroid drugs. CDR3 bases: TGTGCCAGCAGCTTTAGCGGGGGGGTTTACAATGAGCAGTTCTTC. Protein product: CASSFSGGVYNEQFF. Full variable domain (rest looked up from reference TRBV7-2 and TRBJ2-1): GAGVSQSPSNKVTEKGKDVELRCDPISGHTALYWYRQSLGQGLEFLIYFQGNSAPDKSGLPSDRFSAERTGGSVSTLTIQRTQQEDSAVYLCASSFSGGVYNEQFFGPGTRLTVL.